This T cell receptor beta chain was recorded in a study of T cells after yellow fever vaccination. Study outcomes and limitations: Faster peaking, at day 5 versus 15, marked a secondary response that was weaker.

CDR1 is SGHTA, CDR2 FQGNSA, per germline. This CDR3 spans 16 amino acids. V was pared by 5 bases and J by 5 bases, with 20 bases between. TCRdb passed the 5' RACE reads through MiXCR, listing each CDR3 protein once. In the table there are roughly 330,000 distinct CDR3 sequences, approximately 3.9% of which are singletons. At least ten counts were recorded for this clonotype. As yet, its antigen is unknown. The clonotype was recovered from a man younger than 35 who received the YFV17D yellow fever vaccine. The chain is built from TRBV7-2 and TRBJ2-3, with D possibly being TRBD1 (6 bases). Specimen: PBMCs, collected 5 days after the yellow fever booster vaccination. The CDR3 spells CASSARQARPGDTQYF. The CDR3 DNA reads as TGTGCCAGCAGCGCCCGACAGGCTCGACCGGGAGATACGCAGTATTTT.